Listed below are T cell receptor beta chains from one sample, sequenced in a study of cytomegalovirus exposure and HLA in healthy donors. Sequenced by immunoSEQ multiplex PCR; TCRdb stores in-frame clones only, minus some. This table has roughly 100,000 clones, 60% to 80% appearing once. The sample taken for sequencing was PBMCs. Every receptor here comes from a man aged 45-65 years in good health and CMV-seropositive. Each CDR3 is given with its conserved first and last residue. A D gene is named only where the DNA matches it firmly. Rows give clone size only sometimes, using once, few, many, or a class for an expanded clone.

NA | TRBJ2-7 | TRBV5-5 | NA | CASSRSDSPGEQYF | TGTGCCAGCAGCCGCAGCGACTCGCCGGGCGAGCAGTACTTC
NA | TRBJ1-5 | TRBV27 | NA | CASSPDRFSQSNQPQHF | TGTGCCAGCAGTCCCGACAGGTTCTCGCAAAGCAATCAGCCCCAGCATTTT
NA | TRBJ2-5 | TRBV27 | TRBD2 | CASRTSGIETQYF | TGTGCCAGCAGGACTAGCGGGATCGAGACCCAGTACTTC
NA | TRBJ2-3 | TRBV6-4 | TRBD2 | CASSAVPGLAGGRHTQYF | TGTGCCAGCAGTGCCGTCCCGGGACTAGCGGGAGGGCGTCATACGCAGTATTTT
NA | TRBJ2-1 | TRBV19 | TRBD1 | CASTPGGQGAYNEQFF | TGTGCCAGTACCCCCGGCGGGCAGGGGGCCTACAATGAGCAGTTCTTC
NA | TRBJ2-2 | TRBV7-2 | NA | CASSWRAGALTGELFF | TGTGCCAGCAGCTGGCGGGCGGGGGCGCTCACCGGGGAGCTGTTTTTT
NA | TRBJ2-1 | TRBV4-2 | TRBD2 | CASSPGLAGQFF | TGTGCCAGCAGCCCTGGACTAGCAGGGCAGTTCTTC
NA | TRBJ1-2 | TRBV2 | TRBD1 | CASRGTGSNYGYTF | TGTGCCAGCAGGGGGACAGGGAGTAACTATGGCTACACCTTC
few | TRBJ1-2 | TRBV5-6 | NA | CASSPGWGLYGYTF | TGTGCCAGCAGCCCTGGGTGGGGACTCTATGGCTACACCTTC
few | TRBJ1-2 | TRBV9 | NA | CASSPGGGRGYGYTF | TGTGCCAGCTCCCCGGGGGGAGGGAGAGGCTATGGCTACACCTTC
NA | TRBJ1-5 | TRBV5-1 | TRBD1 | CASTQGANSNQPQHF | TGCGCCAGCACGCAGGGGGCAAATAGCAATCAGCCCCAGCATTTT
NA | TRBJ2-7 | TRBV7-8 | TRBD2 | CASSFGGFTYEQYF | TGTGCCAGCAGCTTCGGGGGGTTTACCTACGAGCAGTACTTC
NA | TRBJ1-2 | TRBV5-4 | TRBD1 | CASSLRQGFFYGYTF | TGTGCCAGCAGCTTAAGACAGGGGTTTTTCTATGGCTACACCTTC
few | TRBJ1-1 | TRBV5-1 | NA | CASSYQRNTEAFF | TGCGCCAGCAGCTACCAGCGGAACACTGAAGCTTTCTTT
NA | TRBJ1-5 | TRBV2 | NA | CASSEGIRNQPQHF | TGTGCCAGCAGTGAAGGAATCAGAAATCAGCCCCAGCATTTT
NA | TRBJ1-1 | TRBV27 | NA | CAGSSSGVPGAFF | TGTGCCGGCAGTTCCTCGGGGGTCCCGGGGGCTTTCTTT